Detailed here is one T cell receptor (beta chain). A much larger clone lies a single base off, so this may be a read error. The CDR3 regions of TCR beta were amplified from RNA transcripts. When the TCR CDR3 underwent first-round RT-PCR, the HTBI primer set was used. TCRdb re-derived calls from the multiplex PCR reads in MiXCR, one entry per CDR3 protein. The data contain approximately 640,000 distinct CDR3 sequences, 45% of them singletons. The entry originates in a study of T cells in Graves' hyperthyroidism and ophthalmopathy. This CDR3 region has 16 residues. Germline lookup yields CDR1 KGHDR and CDR2 SFDVKD. Unmatched junction bases numbered 6, after V lost 4 bases and J lost 2 bases.

This chain links TRBV24-1 with TRBJ2-2; TRBD1 aligns across 7 bases. Input material: peripheral blood or thyroid tissue (not recorded which). This TCR was recovered from an adult man with Graves' disease, either hyperthyroidism or ophthalmopathy (not recorded which). CDR3 in amino acids: CATSEIGTANTGELFF. The CDR3 nucleotides read TGTGCCACCAGTGAGATAGGGACAGCAAACACCGGGGAGCTGTTTTTT.